The source of this T cell receptor (beta chain) is a study of cytomegalovirus exposure and HLA in healthy donors. The CDR3 extends over 16 amino acids. V dropped 3 bases and J dropped 6 bases, with 18 bases sitting between them. Germline assignment: CDR1 KGHSH and CDR2 LQKENI. Assay: immunoSEQ multiplex PCR; the TCRdb copy retains only in-frame clones and omits some. The table lists some 72,000 clones, roughly 95% of them singletons. The sequence was collected from a man aged 18 to 30 in good health and CMV-seropositive. This chain links TRBV18 with TRBJ1-5; D is possibly TRBD1 (5 bases). The sequenced sample was PBMCs. This CDR3 reads CASSPYPRQGGQPQHF. The CDR3, as DNA: TGTGCCAGCTCACCTTATCCTCGGCAGGGCGGTCAGCCCCAGCATTTT. Using reference TRBV18 and TRBJ1-5 for the parts outside the CDR3, the full variable domain is NAGVMQNPRHLVRRRGQEARLRCSPMKGHSHVYWYRQLPEEGLKFMVYLQKENIIDESGMPKERFSAEFPKEGPSILRIQQVVRGDSAAYFCASSPYPRQGGQPQHFGDGTRLSIL.